What follows describes a single T cell receptor beta chain. This specimen comes from a study of low-dose radiotherapy and immunotherapy resistance in tumors. Study-level information: A dose of 0.5 Gy per fraction was delivered to Cohort 1 every 2 weeks, for a total of 6.5 Gy. Cohort 2, a group dosed every two weeks at 1 Gy per fraction, received 13 Gy in total over 26 weeks.

TRAV and TRBV primers primed cDNA for both TCRalpha and TCRbeta. Amplification, which lasted around 20 PCR cycles, used a constant-region primer and V-primer adapter to amplify TCRs. Isolated mRNA underwent amplification by in vitro transcription. TCRdb re-called the reads with MiXCR, one entry per CDR3 protein. This repertoire shows fewer than 10,000 distinct CDR3 sequences, around 75% found once; its top ten account for about 1.5%. Patients with advanced, tumor-infiltrating lymphocyte-negative solid tumors were eligible. The source of this sequence is a human donor with advanced metastatic prostate, ovarian, gallbladder or colorectal cancer (not recorded which). This table probably holds off-target reads from a library built for another chain.

The CDR3 is CASKGLAYEQYF. The CDR3, as DNA: TGTGCCAGCAAAGGGTTGGCCTACGAGCAGTACTTC. The chain is built from TRBV2 and TRBJ2-7, with D unresolved. The CDR3 is made up of 12 amino acids. V was trimmed by 7 bases and J by 2 bases, leaving 9 bases between them. Germline V gene lookup returns CDR1 SNHLY and CDR2 FYNNEI.